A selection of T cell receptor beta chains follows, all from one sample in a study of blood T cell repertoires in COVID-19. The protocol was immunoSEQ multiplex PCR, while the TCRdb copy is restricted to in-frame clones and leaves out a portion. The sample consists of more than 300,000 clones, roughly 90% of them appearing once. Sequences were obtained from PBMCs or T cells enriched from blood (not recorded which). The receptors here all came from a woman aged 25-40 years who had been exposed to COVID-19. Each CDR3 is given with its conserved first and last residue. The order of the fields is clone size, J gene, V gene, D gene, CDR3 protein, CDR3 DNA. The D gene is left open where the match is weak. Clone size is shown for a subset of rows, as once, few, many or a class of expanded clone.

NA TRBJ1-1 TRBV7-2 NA CASSLAPSQWENAEAFF TGTGCCAGCAGCTTAGCCCCTTCTCAATGGGAGAACGCTGAAGCTTTCTTT
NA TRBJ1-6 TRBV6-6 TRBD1 CASSLRDREVNSPLHF TGTGCCAGCAGTCTTCGGGACAGGGAGGTTAATTCACCCCTCCACTTT
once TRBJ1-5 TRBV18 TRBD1 CASSPDRGNQPQHF TGTGCCAGCTCACCCGACAGGGGAAACCAGCCCCAGCATTTT
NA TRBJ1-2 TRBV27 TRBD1 CASSRDPGTGRYGYTF TGTGCCAGCAGTCGAGACCCTGGGACAGGGAGATATGGCTACACCTTC
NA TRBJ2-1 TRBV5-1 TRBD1 CASSLIPQGFAYNEQFF TGCGCCAGCAGCCTAATACCACAGGGGTTCGCCTACAATGAGCAGTTCTTC
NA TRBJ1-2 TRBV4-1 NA CASSLSFRGHGYTF TGCGCCAGCAGCCTAAGTTTCAGGGGACACGGCTACACCTTC
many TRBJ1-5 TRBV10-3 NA CAISEGRGGQPQHF TGTGCCATCAGTGAGGGAAGGGGAGGGCAGCCCCAGCATTTT
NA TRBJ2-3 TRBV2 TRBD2 CASSLRTSGGGIDTQYF TGTGCCAGCAGTCTCAGGACTAGCGGGGGAGGTATAGATACGCAGTATTTT
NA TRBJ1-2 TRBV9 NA CASSVASRGFRVGGPYGYTF TGTGCCAGCAGCGTAGCCTCTCGCGGGTTCAGGGTGGGGGGTCCCTATGGCTACACCTTC
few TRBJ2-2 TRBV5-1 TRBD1 CASSQGAGANTGELFF TGCGCCAGCAGCCAGGGGGCAGGGGCTAACACCGGGGAGCTGTTTTTT
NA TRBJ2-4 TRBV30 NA CAWSGGDYQYF TGTGCCTGGAGTGGGGGAGATTACCAGTACTTC
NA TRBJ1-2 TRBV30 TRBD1 CAWRDRDYGYTF TGTGCCTGGAGAGACAGGGACTATGGCTACACCTTC
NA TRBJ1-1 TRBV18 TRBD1 CASSRRGRTEAFF TGTGCCAGCTCACGCAGGGGGCGTACTGAAGCTTTCTTT
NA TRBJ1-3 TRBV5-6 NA CASSLSGAGNTIYF TGTGCCAGCAGCTTGTCGGGGGCTGGAAACACCATATATTTT
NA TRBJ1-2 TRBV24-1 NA CATSAAGYGYTF TGTGCCACCAGTGCAGCGGGGTATGGCTACACCTTC
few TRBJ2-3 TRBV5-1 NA CASSLGIGVDTQYF TGCGCCAGCAGCTTAGGTATAGGGGTAGATACGCAGTATTTT
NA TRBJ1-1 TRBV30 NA CAWSREQANTEAFF TGTGCCTGGAGTCGCGAGCAGGCTAACACTGAAGCTTTCTTT
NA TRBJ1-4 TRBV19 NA CASSIGPLNEKLFF TGTGCCAGTAGTATTGGCCCTTTGAATGAAAAACTGTTTTTT
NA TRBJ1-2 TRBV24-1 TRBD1 CATSDWGQGRGGYTF TGTGCCACCAGTGACTGGGGACAGGGGAGGGGTGGCTACACCTTC
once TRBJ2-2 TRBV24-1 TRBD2 CATSVQAGRGTGELFF TGTGCCACCAGTGTCCAGGCCGGGCGGGGGACCGGGGAGCTGTTTTTT
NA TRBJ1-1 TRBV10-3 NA CAISVDLGDTEAFF TGTGCCATCAGTGTTGACCTCGGGGACACTGAAGCTTTCTTT
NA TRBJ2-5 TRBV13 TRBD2 CASSHSSGGAWETQYF TGTGCCAGCAGCCACTCCAGCGGGGGGGCGTGGGAGACCCAGTACTTC
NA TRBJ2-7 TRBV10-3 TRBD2 CAIRIAGGSSYEQYF TGTGCCATCAGAATAGCGGGGGGGAGCTCCTACGAGCAGTACTTC
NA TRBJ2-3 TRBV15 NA CATSLDVADTQYF TGTGCCACCAGCCTAGATGTGGCAGATACGCAGTATTTT
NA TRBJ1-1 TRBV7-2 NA CASSLAPGVNTEAFF TGTGCCAGCAGCTTAGCACCGGGGGTGAACACTGAAGCTTTCTTT
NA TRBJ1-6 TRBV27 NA CARIGGSSYNSPLHF TGTGCCAGAATAGGAGGCAGCTCCTATAATTCACCCCTCCACTTT
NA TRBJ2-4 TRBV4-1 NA CASSQGLRGGLAKNIQYF TGCGCCAGCAGCCAAGGATTAAGAGGGGGTCTAGCCAAAAACATTCAGTACTTC
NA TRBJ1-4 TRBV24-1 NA CATSDFLGKLFF TGTGCCACCAGTGACTTCCTCGGAAAACTGTTTTTT
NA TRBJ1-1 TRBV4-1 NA CASSQPATGRAPEAFF TGCGCCAGCAGCCAACCGGCGACAGGAAGGGCCCCTGAAGCTTTCTTT
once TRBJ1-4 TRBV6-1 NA CASSESSGFNEKLFF TGTGCCAGCAGTGAGAGCAGCGGATTTAATGAAAAACTGTTTTTT
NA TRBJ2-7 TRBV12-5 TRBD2 CASGRGGLPYF TGTGCTAGTGGTCGGGGGGGACTCCCGTACTTC
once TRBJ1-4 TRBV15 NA CATSREQGGEKLFF TGTGCCACCAGCAGAGAACAGGGCGGGGAAAAACTGTTTTTT
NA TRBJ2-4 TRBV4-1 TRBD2 CASSQEGTSGGGNIQYF TGCGCCAGCAGCCAAGAAGGGACTAGCGGGGGTGGTAACATTCAGTACTTC
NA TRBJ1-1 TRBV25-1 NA CASTPAPGKGRTEAFF TGTGCCAGCACCCCTGCCCCTGGCAAAGGGAGGACTGAAGCTTTCTTT
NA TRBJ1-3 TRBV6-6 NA CASSYIQASSGNTIYF TGTGCCAGCAGTTACATCCAGGCGAGCTCTGGAAACACCATATATTTT
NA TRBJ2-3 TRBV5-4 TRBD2 CASSPTTSGGANTQYF TGTGCCAGCAGCCCCACGACTAGCGGGGGGGCTAATACGCAGTATTTT
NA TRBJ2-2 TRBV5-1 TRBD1 CASSTGTATGELFF TGCGCCAGCAGCACGGGGACAGCCACCGGGGAGCTGTTTTTT
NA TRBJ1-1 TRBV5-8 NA CASSLVPGADTEAFF TGTGCCAGCAGCTTGGTTCCAGGGGCAGACACTGAAGCTTTCTTT
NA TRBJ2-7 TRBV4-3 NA CASSQFLLGGAISYEQYF TGCGCCAGCAGCCAATTTTTACTAGGGGGGGCTATCTCCTACGAGCAGTACTTC
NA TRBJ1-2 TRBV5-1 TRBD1 CASTSGGYGYTF TGCGCCAGCACCTCAGGGGGGTATGGCTACACCTTC
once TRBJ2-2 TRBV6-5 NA CAATDRNTGELFF TGTGCCGCCACCGACAGAAACACCGGGGAGCTGTTTTTT
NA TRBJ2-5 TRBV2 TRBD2 CATGGLSSETQYF TGTGCCACGGGGGGGTTAAGTTCAGAGACCCAGTACTTC
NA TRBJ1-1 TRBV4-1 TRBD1 CASSYGQANTEAFF TGCGCCAGCAGCTACGGACAGGCGAACACTGAAGCTTTCTTT
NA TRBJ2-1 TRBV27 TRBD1 CASTPWAGQGPYNEQFF TGTGCCAGCACTCCGTGGGCGGGACAGGGTCCCTACAATGAGCAGTTCTTC
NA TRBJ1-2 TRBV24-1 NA CATSDMGTGNLGGYTF TGTGCCACCAGTGATATGGGCACAGGCAACCTCGGGGGCTACACCTTC
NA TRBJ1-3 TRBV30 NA CAWSGVSGNTIYF TGTGCCTGGAGTGGAGTCTCTGGAAACACCATATATTTT
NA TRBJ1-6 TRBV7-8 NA CASSSDVYNSPLHF TGTGCCAGCAGCAGCGACGTCTATAATTCACCCCTCCACTTT
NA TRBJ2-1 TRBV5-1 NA CASSLQEEQFF TGCGCCAGCAGCTTGCAAGAGGAGCAGTTCTTC
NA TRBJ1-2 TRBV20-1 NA CSATGNYGYTF TGCAGTGCCACCGGGAACTATGGCTACACCTTC
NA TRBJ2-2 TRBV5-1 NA CASSLMGRGNTGELFF TGCGCCAGCAGCTTGATGGGCAGGGGGAACACCGGGGAGCTGTTTTTT
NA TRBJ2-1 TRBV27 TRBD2 CASSGGEIYNEQFF TGTGCCAGCAGTGGGGGGGAGATCTACAATGAGCAGTTCTTC
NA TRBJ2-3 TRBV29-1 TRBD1 CSAPARGLTDTQYF TGCAGCGCGCCGGCGAGGGGGCTCACAGATACGCAGTATTTT
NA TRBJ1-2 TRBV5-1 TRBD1 CASSARGTGNYGYTF TGCGCCAGCAGCGCCCGGGGGACAGGCAACTATGGCTACACCTTC